This T cell receptor (beta chain) was obtained from a study of cytomegalovirus exposure and HLA in healthy donors. Turning to the study itself: The approximately 120 validation repertoires, a later analysis reported, used the same platform as the roughly 650 repertoires from the first cohort.

V was clipped by 2 bases and J by 7 bases, with 14 bases between them. Germline V gene lookup returns CDR1 MNHEY and CDR2 SVGAGI. The CDR3 has 14 residues. General study points: Diagnosis of cytomegalovirus status made by the classifier reportedly showed high specificity and sensitivity.

It was the approximately 130-subject validation cohort, separate from the roughly 700-subject first cohort, to which the donors belonged. Here immunoSEQ multiplex PCR was the method, and the copy in TCRdb shows in-frame clones only, minus some. The sample has about 160,000 clones, roughly 80% seen once; the top ten hold roughly a tenth. This clone was recorded once. Its antigen is not identified. This clonotype originated in a man aged 30-40 years in good health and CMV-seropositive. Sequencing used PBMCs. J is TRBJ1-1 and V is TRBV6-5; perhaps TRBD1 as D (5 bases). CDR3 DNA: TGTGCCAGCAGTTACAGCCTGACAGTGGGTGAAGCTTTCTTT. Translated, it gives CASSYSLTVGEAFF.